Here is one T cell receptor (beta chain) with its context. The data are from a study of blood T cell repertoires in COVID-19. Study background: Samples came from the United States, Italy and Spain, spanning acute and convalescent COVID-19. PBMCs, B-cell-depleted T cells, or T cells were the source of the cDNA or gDNA that made up the material.

As processed by the authors: Reference gene primer amplification gave estimated nucleated cell counts. Data came from immunoSEQ multiplex PCR; TCRdb stores just in-frame clones and leaves some out. V and J calls plus clone size are reproduced from that table; the DNA served to infer D and trimming. This sample has about 69,000 clones; 79% occur once, and the top ten carry about 15%. The V end lost 1 base, the J end lost 2 bases, and 7 bases lay between the germline ends. This CDR3 is built from 14 residues. Per the germline V gene, CDR1 is SGHTS and CDR2 is YDEGEE. Sample: peripheral blood. The sequence was obtained from a man in his 60s with acute or convalescent COVID-19. V and J are TRBV5-8 and TRBJ2-1; D not resolved. The CDR3 loop reads CASSLTQAYNEQFF. The CDR3 nucleotides read TGTGCCAGCAGCTTGACGCAGGCCTACAATGAGCAGTTCTTC.